This paragraph covers one T cell receptor (beta chain) sequence. Its antigen remains undetermined. This clone may be a read error of a much larger clone one base away. Libraries were constructed by 5' RACE. Data came from an Illumina HiSeq 2500. A second roughly 7 to 11 cycle PCR used a sample-barcoded 5' primer and a J-beta primer mix. Each TCR beta cDNA molecule received a unique molecular identifier from a template-switch 5' adaptor carrying 12 random nucleotides. Each sample yielded at least 3 million CDR3-containing paired-end reads. First-strand cDNA was synthesized from all RNA with the Mint cDNA synthesis kit, primed by a TRBC-specific oligonucleotide. Following uracil-DNA glycosylase treatment, all cDNA underwent a first 18-cycle PCR with the universal primers M1SS and BC2_uni_R. Per the source publication's procedure: For normalization, 1 million high-quality reads, each with a distinct molecular identifier, were randomly selected from each sample. Instead of being binned into consensus sequences, reads with shared molecular identifiers were discarded. MiTCR, with a Q25 quality threshold and the strictest error-elimination algorithm, was used for CDR3 identification, clonotype clustering and error correction. A nonparametric unseen species model using Euler transformation provided a lower-bound estimate of total TCR beta diversity. TCRdb's own reprocessing of the public reads used fastp at Q25 and MiXCR and kept productive beta chains. CDR3 protein sequences are deduplicated, and each keeps its most common genes and DNA. The V and J calls were determined by TCRdb, not by the authors. This sample gives about 840,000 distinct CDR3 sequences in total; just under 30% of them show up just once. The ten largest account for around 9.6% of the sample.

The CDR3 runs 12 residues from the cysteine to the phenylalanine. Just the 36-base CDR3 DNA is kept, in frame starting at base 1. The germline V gene supplies CDR1 SGHTA and CDR2 FQGNSA. The sample belongs to a study of blood T cells in healthy people across ages (dated by TCRdb to about 2015). Regarding the complete study: In model experiments, template switching captured about one uniquely barcoded TCR beta cDNA molecule for every two T cells. To track age-related changes in TCR beta repertoire diversity, the study relied on deep sequencing normalized with unique cDNA molecular identifiers. Four age groups were formed from the donors: young (average approximately 17 years), middle-aged (around 40), aged (roughly 56) and long-lived (approximately 80). For two donors (one aged 18 to 30 and one aged 80 or older), the study analyzed two additional independent replicas of 1 million unique cDNA reads from the same blood draw. What the work shows at the level of the full study, not this receptor alone: The CMV infection status of donors was not known, potentially confounding age-related changes in expanded clonotypes. Because profiling used bulk unsorted PBMCs, naive and antigen-experienced compartments could not be compared conclusively. Observed TCR beta diversity per million T cells fell roughly linearly with age, and a significant reduction was already apparent by age roughly 40. Total diversity estimates from one million sequenced T cells were considered lower bounds and underestimates. The long-lived group showed more naive CD4+ T cells, fewer expanded clones and increased TCR diversity than the aged group, suggesting age selection. The percentage of naive T cells measured by flow cytometry correlated strongly with observed TCR beta diversity.

The approximately 40 donors, aged about 6 to 95 years, were systemically healthy Caucasian individuals from Russia. Each donor gave about 9.2 milliliters of peripheral blood, drawn into EDTA-treated Vacutainer tubes. Ficoll-Paque density-gradient centrifugation was used to isolate PBMCs, with at least 7 million obtained per sample. Trizol reagent was used to extract total RNA from PBMCs, with at least 5 micrograms per sample. For every donor, an aliquot of PBMCs went through flow cytometry to measure the percentages of naive CD45RAhigh/CD27high T cells. These data also featured in a second study, about T cells of mothers and their children. Reported in the second study: The donors were nine systemically healthy Caucasian individuals, made up of three mothers and their six children. cDNA synthesis consumed the entire amount of extracted RNA, loaded at 1.5 ug RNA in each 15 ul reaction. Sample barcodes and 2-4 random nucleotides were added via the M1S primer in the second PCR. Over 10 million TCR beta CDR3 reads came from each mother, compared with some 3 million reads from each child. In both related and unrelated pairs, thymic selection shapes the output of TCR recombination in a similar way, with inherited differences having only a minor effect. Normalized repertoire overlap was always found to be slightly, but never significantly, higher in related mother-child pairs than in unrelated mother-child pairs. No persistent microchimeric T cell clones were found, with a detection sensitivity of roughly 99 clones per million clonotypes. Deep NGS was used in the study to compare the TCR beta repertoires of mothers and children and to look for features that separate related mother-child pairs from unrelated individuals. Mothers averaged roughly 40 +/- 4 years of age and children averaged roughly 12 +/- 4 years. After adapter ligation with NEBNext reagents, the libraries were sequenced on Illumina HiSeq 2000 with 100+100 nt paired-end reads. To avoid cross-contamination, the mother libraries and the child libraries were prepared a month apart and sequenced in separate runs. For each donor, between about 450,000 and 2,300,000 distinct TCR beta clonotypes were identified. Naive TCR beta clonotypes were estimated from low-frequency clonotypes matched to each donor's FACS-determined naive share, without sorting.

Recombination connected TRBV7-2 to TRBJ2-7; the D gene cannot be named for sure. This TCR was recovered from a woman aged 35 to 49 in good health. The sequenced sample consisted of blood. The bases are TGTGCCAGCAACTTAGTCATCTACGAGCAGTACTTC. Translated, this gives CASNLVIYEQYF.